This T cell receptor beta chain stems from a study of long-term antiretroviral therapy in people with HIV. Whole-study findings and limits: Data on ART adherence, viral resistance or therapy changes were unavailable. HIV repertoire CDR3 lengths ranged less widely than those of controls.

DNA was extracted from about 1-10 million thawed cryopreserved PBMC. This clone was counted a single time. Antigen specificity is unknown. Per germline, CDR1 LNHDA and CDR2 SQIVND (reference sequence). The CDR3 totals 18 residues. Losses at the gene ends were 2 bases for V and 7 bases for J; bases not matched to a gene: 11. The assay used was immunoSEQ (version v3.0), run at survey level. Clones were sequenced by immunoSEQ multiplex PCR, and TCRdb holds only the in-frame ones, with some missing. The table includes 20,000 to 25,000 clones, roughly 85% detected once. The sample here was unsorted PBMCs, taken 4.1 years after starting antiretroviral therapy. This sequence originates from a woman aged 40 to 50 with HIV. The V and J genes are TRBV19 and TRBJ2-2; 12 nucleotides match TRBD1. The CDR3 loop is CASSIKGTGGAVYGELFF. The CDR3 region has the DNA TGTGCCAGTAGTATAAAAGGGACAGGGGGCGCGGTGTACGGGGAGCTGTTTTTT. Complete variable domain (other parts from reference TRBV19 and TRBJ2-2): DGGITQSPKYLFRKEGQNVTLSCEQNLNHDAMYWYRQDPGQGLRLIYYSQIVNDFQKGDIAEGYSVSREKKESFPLTVTSAQKNPTAFYLCASSIKGTGGAVYGELFFGEGSRLTVL.